The sequence of this T cell receptor beta chain was determined in a study of monozygotic twins with inflammatory bowel disease. Broader study findings: Especially where disease activity was present, IBD patients had fewer clonotypes in common with others than healthy twins did. Healthy co-twins exceeded IBD patients in TCRbeta diversity as measured by inverse Simpson. A lone strong IBD-associated signal or clonotype found no support.

The CDR3 has 16 amino acids. Germline V lookup: CDR1 MNHEY, CDR2 SMNVEV (reference sequence). Worth noting for this clonotype: The antigen remains undetermined.

Using the 5' RACE reads, TCRdb records one entry per CDR3 protein without DNA. The sample includes 300,000 to 400,000 distinct CDR3 sequences. Blood samples, whole and unsorted for T cells, yielded the isolated total RNA. This receptor was identified in a human donor with ulcerative colitis or Crohn's disease, or a healthy co-twin of an affected twin (not recorded which). The chain has TRBV27 and TRBJ1-2; with no DNA, the TCRdb D assignment of TRBD1 cannot be verified. Sequenced sample: blood. The CDR3: CASSSTGDPANYGYTF.